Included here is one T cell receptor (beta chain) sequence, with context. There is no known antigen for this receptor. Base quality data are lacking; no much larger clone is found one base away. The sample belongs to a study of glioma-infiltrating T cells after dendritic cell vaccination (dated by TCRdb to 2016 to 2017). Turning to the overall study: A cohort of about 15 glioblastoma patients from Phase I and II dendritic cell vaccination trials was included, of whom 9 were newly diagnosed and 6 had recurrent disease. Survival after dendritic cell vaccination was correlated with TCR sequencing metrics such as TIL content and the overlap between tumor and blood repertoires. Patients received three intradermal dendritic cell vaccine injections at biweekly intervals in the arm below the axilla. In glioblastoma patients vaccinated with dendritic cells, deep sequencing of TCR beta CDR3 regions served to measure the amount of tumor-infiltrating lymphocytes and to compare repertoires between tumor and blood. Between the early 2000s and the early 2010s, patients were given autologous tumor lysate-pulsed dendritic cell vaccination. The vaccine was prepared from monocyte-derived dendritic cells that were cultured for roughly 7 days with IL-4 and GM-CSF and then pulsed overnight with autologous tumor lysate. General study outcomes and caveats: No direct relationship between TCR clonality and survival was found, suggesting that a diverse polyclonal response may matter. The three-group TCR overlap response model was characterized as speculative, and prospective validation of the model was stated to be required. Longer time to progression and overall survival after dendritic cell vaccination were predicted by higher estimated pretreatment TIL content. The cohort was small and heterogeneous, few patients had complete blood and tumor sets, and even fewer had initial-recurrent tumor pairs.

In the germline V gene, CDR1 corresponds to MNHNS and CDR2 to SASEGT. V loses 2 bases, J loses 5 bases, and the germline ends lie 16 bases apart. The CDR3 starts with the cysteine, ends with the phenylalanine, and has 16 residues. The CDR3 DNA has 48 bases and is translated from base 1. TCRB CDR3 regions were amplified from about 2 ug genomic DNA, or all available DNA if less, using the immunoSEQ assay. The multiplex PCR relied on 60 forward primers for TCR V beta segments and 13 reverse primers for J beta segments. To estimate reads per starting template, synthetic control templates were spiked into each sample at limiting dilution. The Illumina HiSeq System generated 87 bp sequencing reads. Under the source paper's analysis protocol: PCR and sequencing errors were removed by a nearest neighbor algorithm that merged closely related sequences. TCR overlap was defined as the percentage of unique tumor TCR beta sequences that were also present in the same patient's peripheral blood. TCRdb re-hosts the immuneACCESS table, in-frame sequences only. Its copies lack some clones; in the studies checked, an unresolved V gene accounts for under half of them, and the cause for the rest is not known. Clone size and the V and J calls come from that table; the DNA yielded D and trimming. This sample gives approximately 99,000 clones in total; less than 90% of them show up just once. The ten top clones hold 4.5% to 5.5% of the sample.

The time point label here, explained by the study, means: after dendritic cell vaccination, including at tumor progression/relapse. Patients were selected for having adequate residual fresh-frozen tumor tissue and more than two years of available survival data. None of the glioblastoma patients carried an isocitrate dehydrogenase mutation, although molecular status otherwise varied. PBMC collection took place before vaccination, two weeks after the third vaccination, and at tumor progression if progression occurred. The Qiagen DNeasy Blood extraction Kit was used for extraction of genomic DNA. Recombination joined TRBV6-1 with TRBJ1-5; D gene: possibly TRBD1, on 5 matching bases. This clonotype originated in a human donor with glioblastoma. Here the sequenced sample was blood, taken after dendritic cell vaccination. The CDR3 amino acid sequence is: CASSEYGTLGDQPQHF. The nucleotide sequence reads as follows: TGTGCCAGCAGTGAATACGGCACCCTAGGGGATCAGCCCCAGCATTTT.